This T cell receptor beta chain was documented in a study of shared clonotypes between healthy human individuals. Study-level information: Donors had three CD4 naive, three CD4 memory, two CD8 naive and one CD8 memory plate apiece.

When replicate PCRs were run on sorted subsets, they used 150 to 200 ng DNA, some 30,000 T cell genomes. This table comes from immunoSEQ multiplex PCR, and its TCRdb copy is limited to in-frame clones, with some not included. Of 550,000 to 650,000 clones detected, about 96% appear once; the ten largest clones hold roughly 0.12%. The germline CDR1 and CDR2 sequences are MNHNY and SVGAGI (reference sequence). V lost 0 bases and J 2 bases, leaving 7 bases between the germline ends. The length of the CDR3 is 14 residues. The study's findings and limits: Some clonotypes were shared by all four sorted-subset donors, while others were not shared. The non-shared ones had lower generation probabilities than the shared ones.

Only CD45RO-negative cells positively selected for CCR7 counted as naive CD8 cells, so terminally differentiated effector memory CD45RA+ cells were excluded. There were no recent acute infections or vaccinations among the donors, who were healthy HIV-negative adults. About this clone itself: Its antigen is not known.

This TCR was recovered from a woman in her 30s in good health. Sequencing was performed on naive CD8+ T cells sorted from blood. J is TRBJ1-2 and V is TRBV6-6; unclear D gene. CDR3 loop: CASSYSGQNYGYTF. The CDR3 DNA follows: TGTGCCAGCAGTTACTCAGGGCAGAACTATGGCTACACCTTC.